This TCR beta chain was documented in a study of T cell changes during pregnancy in multiple sclerosis. The CDR3 spans 16 residues. Germline V gives CDR1 SGHRS, CDR2 YFSETQ. Trimming left V 7 bases short and J 0 bases short, with 17 bases between. Profiled with immunoSEQ multiplex PCR; TCRdb holds only in-frame clones, not every one. This table has tens of thousands of clones, roughly nine tenths appearing once. This TCR came from a female donor with multiple sclerosis, enrolled in a pregnancy study. The sample consisted of CD4+ T cells from peripheral blood mononuclear cells, taken before pregnancy. This chain connects TRBV5-1 to TRBJ1-3; no clear D. The CDR3 loop is CASGLMGPSSGNTIYF. CDR3 in DNA: TGCGCCAGCGGACTTATGGGCCCCAGCTCTGGAAACACCATATATTTT.